These 18 T cell receptor beta chains were all obtained from the same sample, sequenced in a study of shared T cell receptors in the human thymus. This table comes from immunoSEQ multiplex PCR, and its TCRdb copy is limited to in-frame clones, with some not included. The sample lists 500,000 to 550,000 clones, 70% to 80% occurring once. A further study also used this sample, focusing on human thymus T cells.

The sequencing sample was made of thymocytes. These receptor sequences come from a boy younger than two with a congenital heart defect.

This clone appeared a single time. The chain links TRBV15 to TRBJ1-1, with D possibly TRBD1 on 6 matching bases. Looked up from germline, CDR1 is LNHNV and CDR2 is YYDKDF (reference sequence). The length of the CDR3 is 18 residues. V was cut by 3 bases and J by 0 bases, with 20 bases left in between. CDR3 sequence: CATSSEGDGSSMNTEAFF. CDR3 coding DNA: TGTGCCACCAGCAGCGAGGGGGACGGATCCTCGATGAACACTGAAGCTTTCTTT.

The V and J genes are TRBV30 and TRBJ2-6; TRBD1 matches at 9 bases. The V segment lost 1 base and the J segment 0 bases; nucleotides outside the gene matches: 7. The germline V gene encodes CDR1 GTSNPN and CDR2 SVGIG (reference sequence). The CDR3 runs 18 residues. The CDR3 DNA follows: TGTGCCTGGAGTGGGACAGGGGCTCGTTACTCTGGGGCCAACGTCCTGACTTTC. It codes for CAWSGTGARYSGANVLTF.

The rearrangement joins TRBV21-1 to TRBJ2-1; the D segment call TRBD2 is taken from the table without a DNA check. TRBV21-1 is listed as a pseudogene. The CDR3 contains 14 residues. CDR3 residues: CASGRDSHYNEQFF. The CDR3 DNA is TGTGCCAGCGGGCGGGACTCTCACTACAATGAGCAGTTCTTC.

The chain employs TRBV4-1 and TRBJ1-1; 7 nucleotides agree with TRBD1. This CDR3 contains 16 residues. Germline trimming cut 2 bases from V and 4 bases from J; bases unmatched to any gene: 10. Germline V gene lookup returns CDR1 MGHRA and CDR2 YSYEKL. CDR3 loop: CASSQSPRGRGTEAFF. Here the CDR3 DNA reads TGCGCCAGCAGCCAATCTCCGAGGGGGCGAGGCACTGAAGCTTTCTTT.

This chain connects TRBV9 to TRBJ2-1; TRBD1 aligns across 7 bases. V lost 0 bases, J lost 0 bases, and 3 bases stayed unmatched. This CDR3 region has 16 residues. Germline V gene sequence: CDR1 SGDLS, CDR2 YYNGEE. CDR3 region: CASSVGPGGSYNEQFF. In nucleotides, the CDR3 is TGTGCCAGCAGCGTAGGGCCAGGGGGCTCCTACAATGAGCAGTTCTTC.

CDR3: CASSQTSVNEQFF. DNA for the CDR3: TGTGCCAGCAGCCAAACTAGCGTCAATGAGCAGTTCTTC. The chain is built from TRBV14 and TRBJ2-1, with TRBD2 matching over 7 bases. The germline V gene has CDR1 SGHDN and CDR2 FVKESK. The CDR3 is 13 amino acids. Germline trimming cut 2 bases from V and 6 bases from J; bases unmatched to any gene: 1.

The J gene is TRBJ2-1, the V gene TRBV7-2; 11 bases match TRBD2. The CDR3 extends over 18 amino acids. CDR1 and CDR2 (germline): SGHTA, FQGNSA. Losses at the gene ends were 1 base for V and 5 bases for J; bases not matched to a gene: 10. The CDR3 protein is CASSLVPTGLAGHNEQFF. CDR3 nucleotides: TGTGCCAGCAGCTTAGTGCCGACAGGACTAGCGGGCCACAATGAGCAGTTCTTC. The full variable domain, in which reference TRBV7-2 and TRBJ2-1 provide the parts outside the CDR3, is GAGVSQSPSNKVTEKGKDVELRCDPISGHTALYWYRQSLGQGLEFLIYFQGNSAPDKSGLPSDRFSAERTGGSVSTLTIQRTQQEDSAVYLCASSLVPTGLAGHNEQFFGPGTRLTVL.

Here the CDR3 DNA reads TGTGCCAGCACTCCCGGACAGGCCTCCTACAATGAGCAGTTCTTC. Translated, it gives CASTPGQASYNEQFF. This chain connects TRBV6-5 to TRBJ2-1; 7 positions agree with TRBD1. J lost 0 bases, V lost 7 bases, and 6 bases had no gene match. The CDR3 extends over 15 amino acids. CDR1 and CDR2 from the germline V gene are MNHEY and SVGAGI.

The chain carries TRBV5-4 and TRBJ2-1; 7 positions match TRBD2. This CDR3 comprises 14 residues. From germline, CDR1 is SGHNT and CDR2 YYREEE (reference sequence). After removal of 4 bases from V and 7 bases from J, the junction contained 8 bases not matched to a gene. The CDR3 loop reads CASSPPGRSNEQFF. The CDR3 nucleotides read TGTGCCAGCAGCCCCCCCGGGAGGTCAAATGAGCAGTTCTTC. The full variable domain, completed using reference TRBV5-4 and TRBJ2-1, is ETGVTQSPTHLIKTRGQQVTLRCSSQSGHNTVSWYQQALGQGPQFIFQYYREEENGRGNFPPRFSGLQFPNYSSELNVNALELDDSALYLCASSPPGRSNEQFFGPGTRLTVL.

The table lists this clone with a count of one. This chain links TRBV6-5 with TRBJ2-1; D is possibly TRBD2 (5 bases). CDR3 length: 15 amino acids. The V gene lost 5 bases and the J gene lost 5 bases, with 16 bases spanning the gap. Germline assignment: CDR1 MNHEY and CDR2 SVGAGI. This chain's CDR3 is CASSPPLGLHNEQFF. As DNA, the CDR3 is TGTGCCAGCAGTCCCCCTCTCGGACTCCACAATGAGCAGTTCTTC.

This chain joins TRBV25-1 and TRBJ2-3; D not certain. The V gene's germline CDR1 is MGHDK and CDR2 SYGVNS. Trimming cost V 2 bases and J 3 bases, with 15 bases left between them. CDR3 length equals 16 residues. The CDR3 DNA sequence: TGTGCCAGCAGTGAAACCCATCGTGAGGAGACAGATACGCAGTATTTT. Protein: CASSETHREETDTQYF.

CDR3 protein: CASSQSARDSEKNIQYF. The CDR3 region has the DNA TGCGCCAGCAGTCAATCGGCAAGGGACAGTGAGAAAAACATTCAGTACTTC. The rearrangement joins TRBV23-1 to TRBJ2-4, with 7 bases aligning to TRBD1. TRBV23-1 is an ORF for which the function is uncertain. After removal of 0 bases from V and 4 bases from J, the junction contained 9 bases not matched to a gene. The CDR3 spans 17 residues.

This clone has only a few counts. The genes are TRBV5-1 and TRBJ2-1; D gene unclear. V lost 1 base, J lost 8 bases, and 19 bases lay in between. Germline values: CDR1 SGHRS, CDR2 YFSETQ. This CDR3 region has 16 residues. CDR3 DNA sequence: TGCGCCAGCAGCTTGTCACAGTCTTCGGTCTCCCATGAGCAGTTCTTC. It encodes CASSLSQSSVSHEQFF.

In this sample, this clone turned up a few times. This chain joins TRBV30 and TRBJ2-1; D gene uncertain. The CDR3 runs 10 residues. Trimming removed 5 bases at V and 6 bases at J, with 5 bases between. Germline values: CDR1 GTSNPN, CDR2 SVGIG (reference sequence). The CDR3 loop reads CAWESNEQFF. Written as DNA, the CDR3 is TGTGCCTGGGAGAGCAATGAGCAGTTCTTC. Complete variable domain (other parts from reference TRBV30 and TRBJ2-1): SQTIHQWPATLVQPVGSPLSLECTVEGTSNPNLYWYRQAAGRGLQLLFYSVGIGQISSEVPQNLSASRPQDRQFILSSKKLLLSDSGFYLCAWESNEQFFGPGTRLTVL.

This sequence joins TRBV27 and TRBJ2-3; 8 bases align to TRBD1. Per the germline V gene, CDR1 is MNHEY and CDR2 is SMNVEV (reference sequence). This CDR3 is 14 amino acids long. Losses at the gene ends were 4 bases for V and 5 bases for J; bases not matched to a gene: 5. The CDR3 sequence: CASSSRGLLDTQYF. The DNA for the CDR3 is TGTGCCAGCAGTTCCAGGGGGCTTCTAGATACGCAGTATTTT.

The chain carries TRBV13 and TRBJ2-1; 10 nucleotides align to TRBD2. CDR1 PRHDT and CDR2 FYEKMQ come from the germline V gene (reference sequence). The CDR3 contains 17 residues. J gave up 7 bases and V 5 bases, and 14 bases lay outside the gene matches. The CDR3 loop is CASSPVTLAGEGNEQFF. The CDR3 region has the DNA TGTGCCAGCAGCCCGGTTACCCTAGCGGGAGAGGGAAATGAGCAGTTCTTC.

V and J are TRBV5-4 and TRBJ2-7; D might be TRBD1 (7 bases). The germline V and J ends were trimmed by 0 bases and 4 bases, with 11 bases remaining between them. The germline V gene encodes CDR1 SGHNT and CDR2 YYREEE (reference sequence). CDR3 length equals 14 residues. The CDR3 coding sequence is TGTGCCAGCAGCTTGGGCAGGGGGGTTTACGAGCAGTACTTC. Translated, it gives CASSLGRGVYEQYF. Full variable domain (outside the CDR3, taken from reference TRBV5-4 and TRBJ2-7): ETGVTQSPTHLIKTRGQQVTLRCSSQSGHNTVSWYQQALGQGPQFIFQYYREEENGRGNFPPRFSGLQFPNYSSELNVNALELDDSALYLCASSLGRGVYEQYFGPGTRLTVT.

V is TRBV30 and J is TRBJ2-7, with 11 nucleotides matching TRBD2. This CDR3 has 19 amino acids. V shed 2 bases, J shed 2 bases, and the junction held 17 bases outside the gene matches. Germline CDR1 GTSNPN, CDR2 SVGIG (reference sequence). This CDR3 reads CAWSPPSGTSGGWAYEQYF. The CDR3 nucleotides read TGTGCCTGGAGTCCCCCCTCCGGGACTAGCGGCGGGTGGGCCTACGAGCAGTACTTC.